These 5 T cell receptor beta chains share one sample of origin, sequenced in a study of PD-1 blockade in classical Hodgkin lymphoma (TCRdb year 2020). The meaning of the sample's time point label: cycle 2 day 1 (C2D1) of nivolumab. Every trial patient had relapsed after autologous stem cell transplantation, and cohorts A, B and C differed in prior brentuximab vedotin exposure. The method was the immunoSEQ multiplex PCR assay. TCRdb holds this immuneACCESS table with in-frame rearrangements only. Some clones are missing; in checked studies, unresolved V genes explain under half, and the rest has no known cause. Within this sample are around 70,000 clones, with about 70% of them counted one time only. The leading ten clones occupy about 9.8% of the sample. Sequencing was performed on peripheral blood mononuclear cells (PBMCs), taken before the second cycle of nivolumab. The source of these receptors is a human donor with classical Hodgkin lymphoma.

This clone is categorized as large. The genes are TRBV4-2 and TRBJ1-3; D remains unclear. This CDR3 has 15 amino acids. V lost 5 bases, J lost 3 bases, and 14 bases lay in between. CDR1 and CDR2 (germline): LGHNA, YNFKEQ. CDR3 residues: CASSWQYLHGNTIYF. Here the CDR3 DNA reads TGTGCCAGCAGCTGGCAATATCTTCATGGAAACACCATATATTTT.

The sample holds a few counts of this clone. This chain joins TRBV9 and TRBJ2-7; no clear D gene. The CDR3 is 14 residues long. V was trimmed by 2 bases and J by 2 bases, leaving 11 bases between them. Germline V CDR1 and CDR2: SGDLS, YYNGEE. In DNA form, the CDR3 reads TGTGCCAGCAGCGTTTCTGGCGGAACCTACGAGCAGTACTTC. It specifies CASSVSGGTYEQYF.

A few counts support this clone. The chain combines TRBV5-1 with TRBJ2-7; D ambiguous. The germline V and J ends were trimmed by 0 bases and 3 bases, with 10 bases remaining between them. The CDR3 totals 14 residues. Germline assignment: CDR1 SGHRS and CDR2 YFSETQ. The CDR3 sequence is CASSLESIGYEQYF. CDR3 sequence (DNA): TGCGCCAGCAGCTTGGAAAGCATCGGCTACGAGCAGTACTTC.

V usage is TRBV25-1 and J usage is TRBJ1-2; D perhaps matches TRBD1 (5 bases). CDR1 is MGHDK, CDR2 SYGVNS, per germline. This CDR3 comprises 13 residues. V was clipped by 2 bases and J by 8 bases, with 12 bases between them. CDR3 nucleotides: TGTGCCAGCAGTGAAACAGGAGGGCGCGGCTACACCTTC. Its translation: CASSETGGRGYTF.

The CDR3 is CASSLAGNRELFF. CDR3 bases: TGTGCCAGCAGCTTGGCGGGGAATAGGGAGCTGTTTTTT. This rearrangement joins TRBV5-6 to TRBJ2-2; maybe TRBD2 (5 bases). Germline CDR1 is SGHDT and CDR2 is YYEEEE. V was clipped by 0 bases and J by 9 bases, with 9 bases between them. This CDR3 has 13 amino acids.